The rows below give T cell receptor beta chains drawn from one sample of a study of T cell responses to AZD1222 COVID-19 vaccine. The repertoire was sequenced with immunoSEQ multiplex PCR; TCRdb's copy has only in-frame clones and lacks some. The repertoire holds roughly 160,000 clones, 91% seen once, with under 2.5% in the top ten. Material: peripheral blood, obtained on day 0 of AZD1222 vaccination. These receptors were taken from an adult in good health. Each CDR3 is given with its conserved first and last residue. The D gene is left open where the match is weak. Size tells how often a clone was seen (once, few, many) or the class of an expanded clone, and some rows leave it out.

>TRBJ1-6|TRBV5-1|-|-|12
CASTHTREPLHF
TGCGCCAGCACCCATACACGGGAACCCCTCCACTTT
>TRBJ1-1|TRBV9|-|TRBD1|12
CASSVVEDRAFF
TGTGCCAGCAGCGTAGTCGAGGACAGGGCTTTCTTT
>TRBJ1-1|TRBV18|once|-|13
CASSPPTSTEAFF
TGTGCCAGCTCACCCCCGACCAGCACTGAAGCTTTCTTT
>TRBJ2-2|TRBV28|-|-|13
CASRNSGTGELFF
TGTGCCAGCAGAAATAGCGGCACCGGGGAGCTGTTTTTT
>TRBJ1-3|TRBV7-9|-|-|15
CASSPPGGAGNTIYF
TGTGCCAGCAGTCCCCCCGGGGGAGCTGGAAACACCATATATTTT
>TRBJ2-3|TRBV24-1|-|TRBD2|17
CATSGGRRVTRTDTQYF
TGTGCCACCAGTGGCGGGAGGAGGGTTACGCGCACAGATACGCAGTATTTT
>TRBJ1-3|TRBV11-2|-|-|16
CASSLEGREDGNTIYF
TGTGCCAGCAGCTTAGAGGGCAGGGAGGACGGAAACACCATATATTTT
>TRBJ2-2|TRBV5-6|few|-|11
CASSRPGELFF
TGTGCCAGCAGCCGACCAGGGGAGCTGTTTTTT
>TRBJ2-7|TRBV6-5|-|TRBD1|14
CASRQGGPSYEQYF
TGTGCCAGCAGACAGGGGGGTCCCTCCTACGAGCAGTACTTC
>TRBJ1-1|TRBV5-4|-|-|14
CASSFGRGDTEAFF
TGTGCCAGCAGCTTCGGCAGGGGTGACACTGAAGCTTTCTTT
>TRBJ2-2|TRBV30|-|-|12
CAWTGGTGELFF
TGTGCCTGGACTGGAGGTACCGGGGAGCTGTTTTTT
>TRBJ1-2|TRBV10-2|-|-|15
CASSDLQGSGYGYTF
TGCGCCAGCAGTGACCTTCAGGGATCCGGCTATGGCTACACCTTC
>TRBJ1-1|TRBV5-6|-|-|15
CASSLDTRTASEAFF
TGTGCCAGCAGCTTGGATACACGAACGGCGTCTGAAGCTTTCTTT
>TRBJ1-3|TRBV5-4|-|-|15
CASSGQPRGSDTIYF
TGTGCCAGCAGCGGCCAACCACGGGGGAGTGACACCATATATTTT
>TRBJ2-2|TRBV5-4|-|TRBD1|15
CASQVDRDWAGELFF
TGTGCCAGTCAAGTGGACAGGGATTGGGCCGGGGAGCTGTTTTTT
>TRBJ1-1|TRBV5-8|once|-|16
CASSSPAGIGLTEAFF
TGTGCCAGCAGCTCCCCCGCCGGGATAGGCTTGACTGAAGCTTTCTTT
>TRBJ1-2|TRBV5-1|-|-|12
CASSLQGHGYTF
TGCGCCAGCAGCTTACAGGGTCATGGCTACACCTTC
>TRBJ1-1|TRBV4-3|-|-|14
CASSQGASNTEAFF
TGCGCCAGCAGCCAAGGGGCCTCCAACACTGAAGCTTTCTTT
>TRBJ2-6|TRBV27|-|-|15
CASSPSGGTANVLTF
TGTGCCAGCAGCCCTAGTGGGGGGACGGCCAACGTCCTGACTTTC
>TRBJ2-1|TRBV27|-|TRBD2|13
CASSLPSGYEQFF
TGTGCCAGCAGTTTGCCTAGCGGGTATGAGCAGTTCTTC
>TRBJ2-7|TRBV7-9|once|-|12
CASSLTDYEQYF
TGTGCCAGCAGCCTTACGGACTACGAGCAGTACTTC
>TRBJ1-5|TRBV11-2|few|-|14
CASSLSHPNQPQHF
TGTGCCAGCAGCTTAAGTCATCCGAATCAGCCCCAGCATTTT
>TRBJ1-1|TRBV30|-|TRBD1|21
CAWPTLPRDRVFQPVNTEAFF
TGTGCCTGGCCCACACTCCCTCGGGACAGGGTATTCCAGCCCGTGAACACTGAAGCTTTCTTT
>TRBJ2-2|TRBV7-9|-|TRBD1|17
CASSLNRQGRNTGELFF
TGTGCCAGCAGCTTGAACCGACAGGGGAGAAACACCGGGGAGCTGTTTTTT
>TRBJ1-5|TRBV19|once|-|12
CASSIGSLPQHF
TGTGCCAGTAGTATAGGGTCGCTGCCCCAGCATTTT
>TRBJ1-5|TRBV30|-|-|17
CAWSGGVRGYSNQPQHF
TGTGCCTGGAGTGGAGGGGTCAGGGGCTATAGCAATCAGCCCCAGCATTTT
>TRBJ2-5|TRBV7-8|-|-|11
CASSEAETQYF
TGTGCCAGTTCTGAGGCGGAGACCCAGTACTTC
>TRBJ1-3|TRBV15|-|-|17
CATSIVRGRGAGNTIYF
TGTGCCACCAGTATTGTGCGTGGCAGGGGAGCTGGAAACACCATATATTTT
>TRBJ2-7|TRBV19|-|TRBD1|14
CASSAQGTVGKQYF
TGTGCCAGTAGTGCGCAAGGGACAGTTGGGAAGCAGTACTTC
>TRBJ2-2|TRBV30|-|TRBD2|22
CAWSVISSLSSGSSLSSGELFF
TGTGCCTGGAGTGTCATCAGCTCCCTTTCTAGCGGGAGTTCGCTCTCGTCCGGGGAGCTGTTTTTT
>TRBJ1-6|TRBV28|-|TRBD1|15
CASRPIGTGYSPLHF
TGTGCCAGCAGACCCATTGGGACAGGCTATTCACCCCTCCACTTT
>TRBJ1-1|TRBV11-1|-|-|15
CASSLVLGPTTEAFF
TGTGCCAGCAGCTTGGTGTTGGGGCCAACCACTGAAGCTTTCTTT
>TRBJ1-1|TRBV9|-|TRBD1|15
CASSAGGASNTEAFF
TGTGCCAGCAGCGCAGGGGGCGCTTCGAACACTGAAGCTTTCTTT
>TRBJ2-5|TRBV7-3|-|-|13
CASSLGDGETQYF
TGTGCCAGCAGCTTAGGGGACGGGGAGACCCAGTACTTC
>TRBJ2-2|TRBV25-1|-|-|14
CASSEFVNTGELFF
TGTGCCAGCAGTGAATTCGTGAACACCGGGGAGCTGTTTTTT
>TRBJ1-5|TRBV28|once|TRBD1|16
CASSLIGTGRGQPQHF
TGTGCCAGCAGTTTAATAGGGACAGGGAGAGGTCAGCCCCAGCATTTT
>TRBJ2-7|TRBV27|-|TRBD1|14
CASSKTGPTYEQYF
TGTGCCAGCTCGAAGACAGGGCCCACCTACGAGCAGTACTTC
>TRBJ2-7|TRBV2|-|TRBD2|13
CASSPAGGLEQYF
TGTGCCAGCAGTCCCGCGGGAGGTCTCGAGCAGTACTTC
>TRBJ2-1|TRBV7-8|-|-|13
CASNRLGVRDRVF
TGTGCCAGCAACCGACTGGGAGTGAGGGATAGGGTCTTC
>TRBJ1-5|TRBV25-1|-|-|14
CASSAIGDNQPQHF
TGTGCCAGCAGTGCAATAGGGGACAATCAGCCCCAGCATTTT
>TRBJ2-7|TRBV30|-|-|11
CAWSKNYEQYF
TGTGCCTGGAGTAAAAACTACGAGCAGTACTTC
>TRBJ2-1|TRBV3-1/TRBV3-2|-|-|16
CASSQVLLSSYNEQFF
TGTGCCAGCAGCCAAGTACTTCTTAGCTCCTACAATGAGCAGTTCTTC
>TRBJ1-5|TRBV6-1|-|-|17
CASSVWEGQPSNQPQHF
TGTGCCAGCAGTGTTTGGGAAGGGCAGCCGAGCAATCAGCCCCAGCATTTT
>TRBJ2-3|TRBV10-2|-|TRBD2|15
CASRDSGVGTDTQYF
TGCGCCAGCAGAGATAGCGGGGTCGGCACAGATACGCAGTATTTT
>TRBJ1-2|TRBV6-5|-|TRBD1|15
CASRTSGQGNYGYTF
TGTGCCAGCAGGACCTCGGGACAGGGGAACTATGGCTACACCTTC
>TRBJ2-7|TRBV6-5|-|-|16
CASSYSLRTASYEQYF
TGTGCCAGCAGTTACTCCTTACGGACAGCCTCCTACGAGCAGTACTTC
>TRBJ2-7|TRBV25-1|-|-|13
CASSEWTSYEQYF
TGTGCCAGCAGTGAATGGACCTCCTACGAGCAGTACTTC
>TRBJ1-5|TRBV28|-|-|13
CASIYRGNQPQHF
TGTGCCAGCATTTACAGGGGCAATCAGCCCCAGCATTTT